Presented here are 10 T cell receptor beta chains from one specimen sequenced in a study of blood T cells in healthy people across ages. Combining a sample-barcoded 5' primer with a J-beta primer mix, a second PCR ran for roughly 6 to 11 cycles. TCRdb passed the 5' RACE reads through MiXCR, listing each CDR3 protein once. The sample lists around 1.5 million distinct CDR3 sequences; about 31% were seen once. Sequenced: blood. The origin of the receptors is a woman aged 25 to 39 in good health.

This clonotype occurred once. V gene TRBV6-6 combines with J gene TRBJ2-2; 8 bases map to TRBD1. The trim removed 4 bases at V and 5 bases at J, leaving 12 bases unmatched. The CDR3 is made up of 17 amino acids. In germline, CDR1 is MNHNY, CDR2 SVGAGI (reference sequence). CDR3: CASSSTPGTGGTGELFF. DNA of the CDR3: TGTGCCAGCAGTTCCACACCAGGGACAGGAGGGACCGGGGAGCTGTTTTTT.

The table lists this clonotype with many counts. The chain has TRBV10-3 and TRBJ2-7; 7 bases line up with TRBD1. Germline CDR1 is ENHRY and CDR2 is SYGVKD. The CDR3 is made up of 16 amino acids. V shed 2 bases, J shed 3 bases, and the junction held 10 bases outside the gene matches. CDR3 sequence: CAISERVRTGDYEQYF. CDR3 DNA sequence: TGTGCCATCAGTGAGAGGGTTCGGACAGGCGACTACGAGCAGTACTTC.

The chain uses TRBV11-3 and TRBJ2-2; D remains ambiguous. This CDR3 is 15 amino acids long. Trimming shortened V by 4 bases and J by 4 bases, and 13 bases separated the two germline ends. Germline V lookup: CDR1 SGHNT, CDR2 YENEEA. The CDR3 reads CASSSWDGVTGELFF. The CDR3 nucleotides read TGTGCCAGCAGCTCATGGGATGGGGTCACCGGGGAGCTGTTTTTT.

This clonotype was observed a handful of times. A much more abundant neighbour one base away suggests this may be a read error. This chain uses TRBV20-1 with TRBJ2-5, with a possible D match to TRBD1 (5 bases). Germline CDR1 is DFQATT and CDR2 is SNEGSKA (reference sequence). Deletions cut 0 bases from V and 6 bases from J, with 17 bases between. This CDR3 spans 15 amino acids. The CDR3 region is CSARDPTQGGKTQYF. The CDR3 DNA reads as TGCAGTGCTAGAGACCCTACGCAGGGCGGAAAGACCCAGTACTTC.

The V and J genes are TRBV2 and TRBJ2-7; 9 positions match TRBD2. From germline, CDR1 is SNHLY and CDR2 FYNNEI. The CDR3 runs to 16 residues. The ends lost 8 bases at V and 7 bases at J; junction bases unmatched: 18. The CDR3, as DNA: TGTGCCAGCGCAAGAGTATTCACAGCGGGGGGTGGAGAGCAGTACTTC. Translated, it gives CASARVFTAGGGEQYF.

For this clonotype: A read error is possible here, since a much larger clone lies one base away. The rearrangement links TRBV11-2 to TRBJ2-6; D remains ambiguous. The CDR3 sequence is 15 residues long. The germline CDR1 and CDR2 sequences are SGHAT and FQNNGV. The CDR3 nucleotides read TGTGTCAGCAGCTTAGGTGGGGTTGGGGCCAACGTCCTGACTTTC. It codes for CVSSLGGVGANVLTF.

This clonotype was detected once. The rearrangement uses TRBV5-1 and TRBJ1-2; D is unclear. CDR3 length: 14 residues. V was cut by 7 bases and J by 0 bases, with 13 bases left in between. Germline values: CDR1 SGHRS, CDR2 YFSETQ. CDR3 DNA: TGCGCCAGCCGGCTGCGGTTAGCTAACTATGGCTACACCTTC. Its protein is CASRLRLANYGYTF.

This clonotype was counted between two and nine times. The gene calls are TRBV6-6 and TRBJ1-4, with 8 bases fitting TRBD1. V was clipped by 4 bases and J by 8 bases; unmatched bases: 9. This CDR3 has 15 residues. The germline gives CDR1 MNHNY, CDR2 SVGAGI (reference sequence). The CDR3 protein is CASSSLDRAAEKLFF. For the CDR3, the DNA is TGTGCCAGCAGTTCCCTGGACAGGGCGGCCGAAAAACTGTTTTTT.

In its sample, this clonotype was seen many times. The CDR3 here is CASSQDRASVNTDTQYF. The CDR3 DNA follows: TGTGCCAGCAGCCAAGATAGGGCTAGCGTTAACACAGATACGCAGTATTTT. The genes are TRBV4-2 and TRBJ2-3; possibly TRBD2 for D (6 bases). Trimming shortened V by 0 bases and J by 2 bases, and 15 bases separated the two germline ends. The V gene's germline CDR1 is LGHNA and CDR2 YNFKEQ. The CDR3 sequence is 17 residues long.

This clonotype was observed many times. This sequence joins TRBV9 and TRBJ2-3, with TRBD1 matching 8 bases. V was clipped by 0 bases and J by 6 bases; unmatched bases: 6. The CDR3 covers 15 residues. Germline-derived CDR1 and CDR2 are SGDLS and YYNGEE. The chain's CDR3 is CASSVDWTGYDTQYF. The CDR3 nucleotides are TGTGCCAGCAGCGTAGACTGGACAGGGTATGATACGCAGTATTTT.